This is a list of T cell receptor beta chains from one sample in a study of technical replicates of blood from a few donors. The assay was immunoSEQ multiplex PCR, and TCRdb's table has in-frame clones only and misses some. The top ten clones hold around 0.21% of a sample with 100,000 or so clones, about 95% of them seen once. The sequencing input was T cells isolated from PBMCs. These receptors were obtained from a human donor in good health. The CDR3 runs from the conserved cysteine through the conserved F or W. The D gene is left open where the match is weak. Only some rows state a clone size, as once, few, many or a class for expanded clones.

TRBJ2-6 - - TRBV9 TGTGCCAGCAGCGAGCCAGGGCCCCTGACTTTC CASSEPGPLTF
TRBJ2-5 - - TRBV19 TGTGCCAGTAGCCTTTGTGGCGGGAAAGGTAGCGAGACCCAGTACTTC CASSLCGGKGSETQYF
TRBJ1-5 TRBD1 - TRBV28 TGTGCCAGCAGTTTAGGGACAGGGAAGGGCAATCAGCCCCAGCATTTT CASSLGTGKGNQPQHF
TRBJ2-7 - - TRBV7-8 TGTGCCAGCAGCTTAAGTTTATCGAGGACAGCTTCCTACGAGCAGTACTTC CASSLSLSRTASYEQYF
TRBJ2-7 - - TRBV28 TGTGCCAGCGGGTGGAGCACCTACGAGCAGTACTTC CASGWSTYEQYF
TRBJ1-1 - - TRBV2 TGTGGCACCAGTCCCCTCCAGGGTCCGAACACTGAAGCTTTCTTT CGTSPLQGPNTEAFF
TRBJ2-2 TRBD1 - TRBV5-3 TGTGCCAGAAGCTTGGCAGGGGGCGGGGAGCTGTTTTTT CARSLAGGGELFF
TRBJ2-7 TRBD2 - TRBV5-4 TGTGCCAGCAGCACCGCTAGCGGGGGGGCCGGTCGGGTCGAGCAGTACTTC CASSTASGGAGRVEQYF
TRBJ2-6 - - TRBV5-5 TGTGCCAGCAGCCTTGACAGCTTTCCTGGGGCCAACGTCCTGACTTTC CASSLDSFPGANVLTF
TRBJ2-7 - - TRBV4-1 TGCGCCAGCAGGGGCTTCCACAGGGCGCCCTACGAGCAGTACTTC CASRGFHRAPYEQYF
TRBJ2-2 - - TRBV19 TGTGCCAGTAGTATTGCTGGAGGGTTTGCCGGGGAGCTGTTTTTT CASSIAGGFAGELFF
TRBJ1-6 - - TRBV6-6 TGTGCCAGCACTCTGGCAGGGGATAATTCACCCCTCCACTTT CASTLAGDNSPLHF
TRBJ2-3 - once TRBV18 TGTGCCAGCTCACCAAACACCCAGGCGGGGGCCCCAGATACGCAGTATTTT CASSPNTQAGAPDTQYF
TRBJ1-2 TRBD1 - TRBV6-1 TGTGCCAGCAGCCTGGACAGGGGAGACTATGGCTACACCTTC CASSLDRGDYGYTF
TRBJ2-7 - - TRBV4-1 TGCGCCAGCAGCCAAGATCTCGAGGCCAGAAGAACCGAGCAGTACTTC CASSQDLEARRTEQYF
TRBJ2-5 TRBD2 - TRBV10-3 TGTGCCATCAGTGACCTAGCGGGAGCCCAAGAGACCCAGTACTTC CAISDLAGAQETQYF
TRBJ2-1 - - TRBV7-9 TGTGCCAGCAGCGTTCTAACCTACAATGAGCAGTTCTTC CASSVLTYNEQFF
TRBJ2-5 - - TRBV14 TGTGCCAGCAGCCCCTCCTACGCAGGGTGGACGGAGACCCAGTACTTC CASSPSYAGWTETQYF
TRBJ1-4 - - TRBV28 TGTGCCAGCGGTTTGATCGGGGCAACTAATGAAAAACTGTTTTTT CASGLIGATNEKLFF
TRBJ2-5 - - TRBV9 TGTGCCAGCAGCCGGGAAGAGACCCAGTACTTC CASSREETQYF
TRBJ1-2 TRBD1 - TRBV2 TGTGCCAGGGGATGGGACAGGACGGAAGGCTACACCTTC CARGWDRTEGYTF
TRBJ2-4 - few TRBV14 TGTGCCAGCAGCCAAGAACTAACGGAAAACATTCAGTACTTC CASSQELTENIQYF
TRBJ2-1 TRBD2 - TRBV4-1 TGCGCCAGCAGACCCAATAGCGGGGGGCGCTACAATGAGCAGTTCTTC CASRPNSGGRYNEQFF
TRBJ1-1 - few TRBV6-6 TGTGCCAGCAGTTACCCTTCCCCTAGGTTTGAAGCTTTCTTT CASSYPSPRFEAFF
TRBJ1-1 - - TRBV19 TGTGCCAGTAGATGGGACTTACTCACTGAAGCTTTCTTT CASRWDLLTEAFF
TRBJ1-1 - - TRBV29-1 TGCAGCGTTAATAATCTGGGGGGGTTTAAGAAGAACACTGAAGCTTTCTTT CSVNNLGGFKKNTEAFF
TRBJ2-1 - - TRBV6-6 TGTGCCAGCAGTTACGGGGGGATCTCCTACAATGAGCAGTTCTTC CASSYGGISYNEQFF
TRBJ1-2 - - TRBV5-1 TGCGCCAGCAGCTTCAACAGCTATGGCTACACCTTC CASSFNSYGYTF
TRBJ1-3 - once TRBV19 TGTGCCAGTAGAGTGGCAGTCGGAAACACCATATATTTT CASRVAVGNTIYF
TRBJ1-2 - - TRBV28 TGTGCCAGCAGCGTAGTAGGGGGACCTAACTATGGCTACACCTTC CASSVVGGPNYGYTF
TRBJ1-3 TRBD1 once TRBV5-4 TGTGCCAGCAGCCCATCCAGGGGGCTTGGAAACACCATATATTTT CASSPSRGLGNTIYF
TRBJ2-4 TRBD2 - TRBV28 TGTGCCAGCGGGGAGGGCTTCGGAATAGCCAAAAACATTCAGTACTTC CASGEGFGIAKNIQYF
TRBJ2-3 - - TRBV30 TGTGCCTGGAGTCCCGGGCGGGCAGATACGCAGTATTTT CAWSPGRADTQYF
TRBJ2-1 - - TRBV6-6 TGTGCCAGCAGTTACTCATCCAGGGGAGATCGTAATGAGCAGTTCTTC CASSYSSRGDRNEQFF
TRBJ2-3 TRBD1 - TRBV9 TGTGCCAGCAGCGTAACTGACAGGGGCGACACAGATACGCAGTATTTT CASSVTDRGDTDTQYF
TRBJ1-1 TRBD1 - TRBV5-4 TGTGCCAGCAGCCTCCGCACCCAGGGGGCCACTGAAGCTTTCTTT CASSLRTQGATEAFF
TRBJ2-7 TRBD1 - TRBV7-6 TGTGCCAGCAGCTTAGCGACCGGGACAGGGTCCTACGAGCAGTACTTC CASSLATGTGSYEQYF
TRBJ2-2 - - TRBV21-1 TGTGCCAGCAGCACACTCTCCAAACCGGGACAGGATGCACCTACCTCCGGGGAGCTGTTTTTT CASSTLSKPGQDAPTSGELFF
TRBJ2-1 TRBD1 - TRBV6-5 TGTGCCAGCACCACAGGGGACAGAACGCTCTTC CASTTGDRTLF
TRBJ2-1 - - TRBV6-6 TGTGCCAGCGGACTCTCAGTCAATGAGCAGTTCTTC CASGLSVNEQFF
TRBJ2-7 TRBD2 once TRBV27 TGTGCCAGCAGTTTATCGGAAGGACTAGCATCCTACGAGCAGTACTTC CASSLSEGLASYEQYF
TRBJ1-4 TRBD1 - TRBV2 TGTGCCAGCAGTGAACAGGGGGCCCTTAATGAAAAACTGTTTTTT CASSEQGALNEKLFF
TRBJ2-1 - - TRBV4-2 TGTGCCAGCAGCCAAGGGCCGGGGGCTAGCGGCTACAATGAGCAGTTCTTC CASSQGPGASGYNEQFF
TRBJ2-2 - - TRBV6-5 TGTGCCAGCAGTTACTCGATGGCTTCCACCGGGGAGCTGTTTTTT CASSYSMASTGELFF
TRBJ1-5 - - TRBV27 TGTGCCAGCAGTTTTTCTGGGGGCGGACGTCAGCCCCAGCATTTT CASSFSGGGRQPQHF
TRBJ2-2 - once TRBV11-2 TGTGCCAGCAGCTTTCTCAGGTGGACCGGGGAGCTGTTTTTT CASSFLRWTGELFF
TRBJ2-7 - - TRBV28 TGTGCCAGCAGTAACCTCGGGGTGGGGTTCTACGAGCAGTACTTC CASSNLGVGFYEQYF
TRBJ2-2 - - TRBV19 TGTGCCCCTAGCCGGGGGAAAGTCCTGGACACCGGGGAGCTGTTTTTT CAPSRGKVLDTGELFF
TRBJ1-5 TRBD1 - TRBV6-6 TGTGCCAGCAGTTACTCACAGGGGGTGCCAGCCCCAGCATTT CASSYSQGVPAPAF